What follows are 7 T cell receptor beta chains derived from one specimen sequenced in a study of T cells in localized non-small cell lung cancer. Here immunoSEQ multiplex PCR was the method, and the copy in TCRdb shows in-frame clones only, minus some. The repertoire includes roughly 17,000 clones, roughly 89% of them detected once, and roughly 3.8% sits in the top ten. The specimen comprised peripheral blood, sampled before any cancer treatment. The receptors stem from a male donor aged 60 or over with stage II squamous cell lung carcinoma.

This chain links TRBV18 with TRBJ2-3; TRBD2 agrees at 10 bases. V lost 3 bases, J lost 1 base, and 7 bases stayed unmatched. The CDR3 consists of 17 residues. Germline V gene lookup returns CDR1 KGHSH and CDR2 LQKENI. CDR3 nucleotides: TGTGCCAGCTCACCTCTAAGGACTAGCGGACGCACAGATACGCAGTATTTT. Encoded protein: CASSPLRTSGRTDTQYF. Full variable domain (missing parts from reference TRBV18 and TRBJ2-3): NAGVMQNPRHLVRRRGQEARLRCSPMKGHSHVYWYRQLPEEGLKFMVYLQKENIIDESGMPKERFSAEFPKEGPSILRIQQVVRGDSAAYFCASSPLRTSGRTDTQYFGPGTRLTVL.

The rearrangement links TRBV4-1 to TRBJ2-2; TRBD1 might be the D (5 bases). Trimming left V 3 bases short and J 6 bases short, with 14 bases between. From germline, CDR1 is MGHRA and CDR2 YSYEKL. The CDR3 runs 15 residues. CDR3 DNA sequence: TGCGCCAGCAGCCAGGGGCACTTCATCGCCGGGGAGCTGTTTTTT. Translating gives CASSQGHFIAGELFF.

The chain links TRBV10-2 to TRBJ1-2; 8 nucleotides line up with TRBD1. CDR3 length equals 13 residues. CDR1 WSHSY and CDR2 SAAADI come from the germline V gene. V was pared by 6 bases and J by 8 bases, with 8 bases of the junction left unmatched. Written as DNA, the CDR3 is TGCGCCAGCAGGGAAACGACAGGGGAAGGCTACACCTTC. It translates to CASRETTGEGYTF.

V gene TRBV19 combines with J gene TRBJ1-1; D not certain. Germline CDR1 is LNHDA and CDR2 is SQIVND (reference sequence). The CDR3 is 13 amino acids. Trimming took 7 bases from V and 1 from J, leaving 10 bases between them. DNA for the CDR3: TGTGCCAGTAAAACGACTCAGAACACTGAAGCTTTCTTT. Encoded protein: CASKTTQNTEAFF.

The V gene is TRBV27, the J gene TRBJ1-5; the D is unclear. The CDR3 contains 14 residues. Germline loops: CDR1 MNHEY, CDR2 SMNVEV (reference sequence). The V end was cut by 3 bases, the J end by 4 bases, with 10 bases between. Written as DNA, the CDR3 is TGTGCCAGCAGTTTCGTCGCCGGGAATCAGCCCCAGCATTTT. Translation: CASSFVAGNQPQHF.

The genes are TRBV10-2 and TRBJ1-5; D remains ambiguous. Per germline, CDR1 WSHSY and CDR2 SAAADI. V was cut by 3 bases and J by 5 bases, with 11 bases left in between. This CDR3 is built from 14 residues. CDR3 region: CASSDRRVDQPQHF. CDR3 nucleotides: TGCGCCAGCAGTGACCGTAGGGTCGATCAGCCCCAGCATTTT.

The rearrangement uses TRBV6-6 and TRBJ2-7; D is uncertain. V lost 8 bases to trimming and J lost 1 base, with 12 bases between them. The V gene's germline CDR1 is MNHNY and CDR2 SVGAGI (reference sequence). The CDR3 sequence is 13 residues long. CDR3 nucleotide sequence: TGTGCCAGCCAGCACGCACAGTCCTACGAGCAGTACTTC. Translated, it gives CASQHAQSYEQYF.